This T cell receptor beta chain was profiled in a study of blood T cell repertoires in COVID-19. On the study more broadly: The samples span acute and convalescent COVID-19 from the United States, Italy and Spain.

CDR3 size: 13 residues. The V gene lost 3 bases and the J gene lost 0 bases, with 5 bases spanning the gap. CDR1 MNHNS and CDR2 SASEGT come from the germline V gene. This clone was counted a few times. Data came from immunoSEQ multiplex PCR; TCRdb stores just in-frame clones and leaves some out. The repertoire includes about 140,000 clones, 79% of them detected once, and around 4% sits in the top ten. The clonotype comes from a man aged 55 to 69 with acute or convalescent COVID-19. Sequenced sample: peripheral blood. The chain couples TRBV6-1 to TRBJ1-1; D is ambiguous. As DNA, the CDR3 is TGTGCCAGCAGTGAGTCGGTGAACACTGAAGCTTTCTTT. Residues: CASSESVNTEAFF.